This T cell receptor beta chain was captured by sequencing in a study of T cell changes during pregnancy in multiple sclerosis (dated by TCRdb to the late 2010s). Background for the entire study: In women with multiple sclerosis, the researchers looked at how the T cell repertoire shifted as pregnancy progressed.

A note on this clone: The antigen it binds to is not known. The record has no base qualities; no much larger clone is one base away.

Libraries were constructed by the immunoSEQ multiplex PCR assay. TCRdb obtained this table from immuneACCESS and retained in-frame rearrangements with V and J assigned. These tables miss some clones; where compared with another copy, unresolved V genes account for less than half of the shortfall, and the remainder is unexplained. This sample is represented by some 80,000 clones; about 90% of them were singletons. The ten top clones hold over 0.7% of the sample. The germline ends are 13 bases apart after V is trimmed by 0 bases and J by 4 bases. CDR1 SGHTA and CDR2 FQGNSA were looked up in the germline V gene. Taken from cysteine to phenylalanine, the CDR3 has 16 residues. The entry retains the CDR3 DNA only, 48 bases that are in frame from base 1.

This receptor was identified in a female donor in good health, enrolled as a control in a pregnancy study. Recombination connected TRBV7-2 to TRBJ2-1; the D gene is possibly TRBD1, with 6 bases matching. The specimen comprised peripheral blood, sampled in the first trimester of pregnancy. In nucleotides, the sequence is TGTGCCAGCAGCTTAGCGCGAGGCAGGGGATACAATGAGCAGTTCTTC. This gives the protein CASSLARGRGYNEQFF.